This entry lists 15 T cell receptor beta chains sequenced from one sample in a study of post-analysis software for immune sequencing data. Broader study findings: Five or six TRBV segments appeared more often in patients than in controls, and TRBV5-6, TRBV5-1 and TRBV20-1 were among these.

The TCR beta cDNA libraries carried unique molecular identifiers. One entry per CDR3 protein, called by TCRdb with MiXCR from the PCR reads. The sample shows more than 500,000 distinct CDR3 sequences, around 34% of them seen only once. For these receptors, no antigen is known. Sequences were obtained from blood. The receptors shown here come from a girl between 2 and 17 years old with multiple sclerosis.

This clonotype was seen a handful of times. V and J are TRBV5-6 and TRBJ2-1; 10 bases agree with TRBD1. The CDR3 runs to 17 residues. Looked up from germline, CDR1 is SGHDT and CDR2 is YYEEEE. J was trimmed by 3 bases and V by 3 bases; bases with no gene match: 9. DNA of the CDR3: TGTGCCAGCAGCTCAAAAGGAGGACAGGGGGGCTACAATGAGCAGTTCTTC. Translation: CASSSKGGQGGYNEQFF.

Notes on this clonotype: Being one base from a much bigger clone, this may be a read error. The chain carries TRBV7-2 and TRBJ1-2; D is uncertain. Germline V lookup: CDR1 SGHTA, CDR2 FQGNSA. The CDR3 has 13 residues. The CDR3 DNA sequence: TGTGCCAACAGCTTAGAGCGCCAGCTTGGCTACACCTTC. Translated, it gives CANSLERQLGYTF.

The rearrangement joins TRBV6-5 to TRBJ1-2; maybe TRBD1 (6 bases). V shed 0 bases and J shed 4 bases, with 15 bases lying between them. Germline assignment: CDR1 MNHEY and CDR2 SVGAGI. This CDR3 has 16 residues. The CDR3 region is CASSYSMGGPSYGYTF. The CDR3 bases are TGTGCCAGCAGTTACTCGATGGGGGGGCCAAGCTATGGCTACACCTTC.

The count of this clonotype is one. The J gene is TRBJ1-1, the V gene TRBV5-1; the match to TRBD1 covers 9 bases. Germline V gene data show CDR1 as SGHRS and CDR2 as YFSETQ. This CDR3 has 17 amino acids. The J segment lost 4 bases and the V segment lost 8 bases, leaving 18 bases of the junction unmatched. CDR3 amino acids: CASSTTGGAAGITEAFF. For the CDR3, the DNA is TGCGCCAGTAGTACTACAGGGGGCGCGGCAGGTATCACTGAAGCTTTCTTT.

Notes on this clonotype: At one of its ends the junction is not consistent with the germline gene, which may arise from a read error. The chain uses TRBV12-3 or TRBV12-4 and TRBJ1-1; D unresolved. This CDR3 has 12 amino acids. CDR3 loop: CAGSFLVSEAFF. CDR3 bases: TGTGCCGGCAGTTTTTTGGTGTCTGAAGCTTTCTTT.

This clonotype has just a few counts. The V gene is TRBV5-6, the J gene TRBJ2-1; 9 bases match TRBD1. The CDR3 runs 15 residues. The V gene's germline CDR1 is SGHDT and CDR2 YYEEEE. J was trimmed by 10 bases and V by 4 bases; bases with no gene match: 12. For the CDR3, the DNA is TGTGCCAGCAGCGGCCGGGACAGGGCGGTAGGAGAGCAGTTCTTC. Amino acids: CASSGRDRAVGEQFF.

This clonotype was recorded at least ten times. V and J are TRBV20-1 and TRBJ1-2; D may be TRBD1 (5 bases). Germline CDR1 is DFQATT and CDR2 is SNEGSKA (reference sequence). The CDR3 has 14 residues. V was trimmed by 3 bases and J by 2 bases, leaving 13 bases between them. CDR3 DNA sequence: TGCAGTGCTAGCGGGGCCCTTACCAACTATGGCTACACCTTC. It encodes CSASGALTNYGYTF.

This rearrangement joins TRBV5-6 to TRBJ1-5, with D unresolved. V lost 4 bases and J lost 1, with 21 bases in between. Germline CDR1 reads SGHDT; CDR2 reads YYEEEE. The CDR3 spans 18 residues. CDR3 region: CASSTWVLGTDSNQPQHF. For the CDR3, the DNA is TGTGCCAGCAGCACTTGGGTGTTAGGAACAGACAGCAATCAGCCCCAGCATTTT.

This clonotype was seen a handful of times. The CDR3 sequence is CASSQGQGGYEQYF. CDR3 bases: TGCGCCAGCAGCCAGGGACAGGGTGGTTACGAGCAGTACTTC. The V gene is TRBV5-1, the J gene TRBJ2-7; 9 bases agree with TRBD1. V lost 4 bases and J lost 4; bases outside the gene matches: 6. CDR1 SGHRS and CDR2 YFSETQ come from the germline V gene. The CDR3 is 14 amino acids.

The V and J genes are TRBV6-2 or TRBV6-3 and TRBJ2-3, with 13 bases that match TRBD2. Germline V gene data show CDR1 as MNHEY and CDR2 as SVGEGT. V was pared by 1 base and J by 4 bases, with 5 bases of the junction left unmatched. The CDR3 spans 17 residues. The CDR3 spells CASSYWTLAGGADTQYF. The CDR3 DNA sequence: TGTGCCAGCAGTTACTGGACACTAGCGGGGGGGGCAGATACGCAGTATTTT.

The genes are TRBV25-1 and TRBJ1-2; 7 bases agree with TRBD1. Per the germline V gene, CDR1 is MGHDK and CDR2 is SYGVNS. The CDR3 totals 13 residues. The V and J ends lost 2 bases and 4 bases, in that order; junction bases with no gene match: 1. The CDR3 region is CASSEGTAYGYTF. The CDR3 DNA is TGTGCCAGCAGTGAAGGGACAGCCTATGGCTACACCTTC.

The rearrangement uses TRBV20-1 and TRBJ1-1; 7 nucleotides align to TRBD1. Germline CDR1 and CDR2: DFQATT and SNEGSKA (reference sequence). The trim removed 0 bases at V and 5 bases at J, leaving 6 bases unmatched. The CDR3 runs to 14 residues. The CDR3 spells CSAREYRGKTEAFF. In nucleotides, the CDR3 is TGCAGTGCTAGAGAGTACAGGGGCAAGACTGAAGCTTTCTTT.

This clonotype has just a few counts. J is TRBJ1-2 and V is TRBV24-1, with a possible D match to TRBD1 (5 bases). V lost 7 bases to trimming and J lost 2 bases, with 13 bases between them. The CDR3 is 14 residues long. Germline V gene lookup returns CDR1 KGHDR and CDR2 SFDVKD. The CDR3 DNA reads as TGTGCCACCAGCGACGCCGAGGGGAACTATGGCTACACCTTC. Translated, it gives CATSDAEGNYGYTF.

This CDR3 is CASSEWDRGLKTQYF. CDR3 nucleotide sequence: TGTGCCAGCAGCGAATGGGACAGGGGCCTCAAGACCCAGTACTTC. The rearrangement links TRBV11-1 to TRBJ2-5, with TRBD1 matching over 10 bases. The CDR3 covers 15 residues. Per the germline V gene, CDR1 is SGHAT and CDR2 is FQDESV (reference sequence). With 5 bases clipped from V and 6 bases from J, the junction kept 9 bases outside the gene matches.

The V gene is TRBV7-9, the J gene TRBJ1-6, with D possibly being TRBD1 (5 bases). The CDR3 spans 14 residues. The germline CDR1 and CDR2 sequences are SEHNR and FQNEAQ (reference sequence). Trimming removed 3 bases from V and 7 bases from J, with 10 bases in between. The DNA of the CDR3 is TGTGCCAGCAGCTTCAGAGAGGGGAATTCACCCCTCCACTTT. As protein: CASSFREGNSPLHF.